One TCR beta chain is described in this entry. This clonotype was counted many times. Its specific antigen is unknown. Base-call qualities are not available, and no considerably larger clone is one nucleotide away. This entry is derived from a study of T cells in Graves' hyperthyroidism and ophthalmopathy (dated by TCRdb to 2018 to 2020). Notes on the research overall: Peripheral blood was sampled at the time of initial diagnosis, prior to any treatment. The 75 to 100 discovery patients were divided at random into training and test sets in a 7:3 ratio. In about 6 Graves' hyperthyroidism patients, the study also compared T-cell repertoires from thyroid tissue with T-cell repertoires from blood. To identify distinguishing TCR V-J signatures, a discovery cohort of around 100 patients was used, comprising 43 with Graves' ophthalmopathy and approximately 57 with stable Graves' hyperthyroidism. After blood sampling, hyperthyroidism patients were treated with methimazole at a starting dose of 30 mg daily, and ophthalmopathy patients were treated with high-dose intravenous methylprednisolone. The paper describes TCR Vbeta CDR3 sequencing of more than 120 peripheral blood samples, made up of about 40 ophthalmopathy patients, roughly 75 hyperthyroidism patients and roughly 17 progressor patients. Prospective prediction of ophthalmopathy was tested in an independent validation cohort of approximately 18 hyperthyroidism patients and 17 patients who later progressed to ophthalmopathy.

Beyond this particular receptor, the publication reports: Most expanded thyroid clonotypes (frequency above 0.001) were also detected in blood, suggesting blood repertoires may reflect thyroid immune responses. Ophthalmopathy was separated from stable hyperthyroidism by a 13 V-J signature model, with approximately 90% sensitivity and 81% to 82% specificity obtained in cross-validation and 80%/75% obtained in testing. In validation, the model predicted progression to ophthalmopathy a median of roughly 6.1 months before onset, with about 71% sensitivity and around 76% specificity. No statistical method was used to fix the sample size in advance, and group allocation was not hidden from the investigators.

Graves' hyperthyroidism was defined as stable when no progression to ophthalmopathy occurred over 18 months of follow-up. The hyperthyroidism patients were between 18 and 65 years old and newly diagnosed, with a disease duration of less than 2 months. Patients with uncontrolled infections, other autoimmune diseases, pregnancy or lactation were excluded. Diagnoses were established on the basis of clinical symptoms, serum thyroxine and TRAb, thyroid ultrasound, and orbital computed tomography. PBMCs were isolated from about 10 ml of fresh peripheral blood by Ficoll-Paque density gradient centrifugation. Total RNA was extracted using Trizol reagent, and RNA quality was assessed on an Agilent 2100 Bioanalyzer. The TCR beta CDR3 regions were amplified from the RNA transcripts. The first round of RT-PCR for the TCR CDR3 was performed with the HTBI primer set and the Qiagen OneStep RT-PCR kit. Libraries were constructed in a second round of multiplex PCR, after which size selection and purification were carried out. Paired-end sequencing of the libraries was performed with 100 bp reads on an Illumina HiSeq2000. The original pipeline was this. SOAPnuke was used to process the raw data, removing reads that contained adapters or uncalled bases, had a mean Phred below 15, or lacked an exact match to the constant primer or identifier. High-quality paired reads were merged using COPE v1.2.5, and each unique nucleotide sequence was defined as a clonotype. MiTCR v1.1 was used to align clonotypes to the IMGT TRBV, TRBD and TRBJ reference segments. The analysis included only V-J combinations with a frequency above 0.0001, which together covered around 99% of the repertoires. The TCS score was defined as the ratio of F50 (clonal expansion) to E x V (chaos), calculated using BLOSUM62-based TCRdist between CDR3 peptides within each V-J. Welch's t-statistics and random forest reduced 514 V-J features to about 13, which were used in a naive Bayes classifier (R e1071). The Morisita-Horn index was used to measure how similar the thyroid and blood repertoires were. TCRdb reworked the public reads: Q25 trimming with fastp, MiXCR clone assembly, productive beta chains retained. Rows merge per CDR3 protein into single entries with the most common DNA and genes. The V and J calls, along with clone size, are taken from TCRdb and not from the paper's own processing. The sample table shows roughly 840,000 distinct CDR3 sequences, and around 39% are seen once. Of the sample, about 9% is held by the ten largest clones.

The cysteine opens and the phenylalanine closes a CDR3 of 16 amino acids. The read is trimmed to its CDR3 DNA, 48 bases read in frame from base 1. As encoded in the germline V gene (reference sequence), CDR1 is SEHNR while CDR2 is FQNEAQ. V drops 5 bases and J drops 0 bases, leaving 14 bases in between. The sequencing input was blood. The receptor's source is a man aged 18 to 35 with Graves' hyperthyroidism. This chain is built from TRBV7-9 and TRBJ1-3, with the D segment identity uncertain. The nucleotide sequence is TGTGCCAGCAGCCGAGAGGGCCGGAGCTCTGGAAACACCATATATTTT. This yields the protein CASSREGRSSGNTIYF.